This T cell receptor (beta chain) comes out of a study of T-cell memory formation after mild COVID-19. Study conclusions and caveats: Day 15 to 85 contracting clones showed balanced CD4/CD8; day 15 to 37 expanders favored CD4+.

TCRdb passed the 5' RACE reads through MiXCR, listing each CDR3 protein once. This table has more than 110,000 distinct CDR3 sequences, approximately 25% appearing once. To note about this clonotype: Its antigen is not identified.

V gave up 2 bases and J gave up 0 bases, with 16 bases separating them. The CDR3 totals 17 residues. CDR1 and CDR2 (germline): MNHEY, SVGEGT. The material sequenced was PBMCs or a T cell subset sorted from them (not recorded which). The chain recombines TRBV6-2 or TRBV6-3 with TRBJ1-1; D uncertain. This TCR was recovered from an adult woman who had mild COVID-19 (a few samples of this study predate the infection). Cell type and time point are not known. The CDR3 bases are TGTGCCAGCAGTTACGGGCTAGGAGGGAGAATGAACACTGAAGCTTTCTTT. Translated, it gives CASSYGLGGRMNTEAFF.